One TCR beta chain is described in this entry. This clone has a single count. Its target antigen remains unknown. No clone much larger than this one lies a single base away; base qualities are absent. The data derive from a study of blood T cell repertoires in COVID-19 (TCRdb year 2020). Background on the whole study: Samples covering the acute and convalescent phases of COVID-19 were provided by collaborators in the United States, Italy and Spain. Samples were obtained from the ongoing ImmuneRACE study (first 160 participants) and from 1,254 subjects provided by 6 global collaborators. The repertoires were released in a freely available public database meant as a resource for research on the immune response to SARS-CoV-2. A de-identified subject ID, COVID-19 status, age in years and sex were almost always included in the sample metadata. Where available, HLA class I and class II types were obtained from metadata supplied by the sample provider rather than from assay-based typing. Deeply sampled blood TCRbeta repertoires from subjects exposed to, actively infected with, or recovered from COVID-19 were included in the dataset. The material from the prospective study consisted of cDNA or gDNA derived from T cells, B-cell-depleted T cells, or PBMCs.

What the research found in general, with its limitations: How much clinical and demographic metadata was included differed by source and by participant, and the metadata was provided uncurated.

Enrolling through a virtual design, the prospective study's participants ranged in age from about 18 to 89 years and lived across roughly 24 United States geographic areas. Cohort assignment in the prospective study relied on participant-reported clinical history from a screening survey and a study questionnaire. Each participant in the prospective study had whole blood, serum and a nasopharyngeal or oropharyngeal swab collected by mobile phlebotomists. Participants in the prospective study had the option to provide additional blood draws and questionnaires over a roughly 2-month period. Before DNA extraction, blood samples from the prospective study were shipped at room temperature or frozen. Trimming at the junction amounts to 0 bases on V and 6 bases on J, and the germline ends lie 9 bases apart. The CDR3, from cysteine to phenylalanine, totals 13 residues. Just the 39-base CDR3 DNA is kept, in frame starting at base 1. For CDR1 and CDR2, the germline V gene lists SGHVS and FNYEAQ.

The immunoSEQ Assay, a bias-controlled multiplex PCR, was used to amplify TCRbeta CDR3 regions from genomic DNA. The study's own analysis went as follows. Within the assay, amplification of reference gene primers was used to estimate how many nucleated cells each sample contained. Sequence reads were collapsed and filtered to measure the absolute abundance of every unique TCRbeta CDR3 rearrangement. Productive Simpson clonality was computed per sample as the square root of Simpson's diversity index over productive rearrangements. TCRdb limited this immuneACCESS table to in-frame rearrangements with V and J called. A share of clones is missing; checked studies link under half to unresolved V genes, and the rest is unexplained. V and J calls and clone size are copied from that table; D and trimming were computed from the DNA. Here the sample has under 350,000 clones; 65% to 90% occur a single time. Around 4.5% of the sample belongs to the ten largest clones.

The rearranged chain carries TRBV7-6 and TRBJ2-7; no D segment can be confidently identified. Sequencing input: PBMCs or T cells enriched from blood (not recorded which). The clonotype comes from a woman between 35 and 50 years old with acute COVID-19. CDR3 region: CASSLAFGSEQYF. The nucleotide sequence is TGTGCCAGCAGCTTAGCATTCGGTTCCGAGCAGTACTTC.